These 26 T cell receptor beta chains were all obtained from the same sample, sequenced in a study of shared clonotypes between healthy human individuals. The method was immunoSEQ multiplex PCR; TCRdb's version includes in-frame clones alone and lacks a portion of them. This table has 2 million to 2.5 million clones, approximately 90% appearing once. Material for sequencing was naive CD4+ T cells from PBMCs. Specified subset: CD45RA+ positively selected. The receptors here all came from a man aged 18 to 29 in good health. Some clones in this sample may be carry-over from other donors' samples.

This chain links TRBV2 with TRBJ1-2, with 10 positions matching TRBD1. V trimming: 6 bases; J trimming: 2 bases; junction bases outside the gene matches: 6. Germline loops: CDR1 SNHLY, CDR2 FYNNEI. The length of the CDR3 is 15 residues. This CDR3 reads CASRRQGAQNYGYTF. CDR3 sequence (DNA): TGTGCCAGCAGAAGACAGGGGGCCCAAAACTATGGCTACACCTTC.

The genes are TRBV5-1 and TRBJ2-7; D is undetermined. The length of the CDR3 is 13 residues. Trimming took off 7 bases at V and 1 base at J, with 12 bases between the two ends. CDR1 and CDR2 (germline): SGHRS, YFSETQ. The CDR3 DNA reads as TGCGCCAGCCGTGTGAGCAGGTCCTACGAGCAGTACTTC. It encodes CASRVSRSYEQYF.

The rearrangement uses TRBV12-5 and TRBJ2-6, with TRBD1 as a possible D gene (5 bases). The CDR3 runs to 18 residues. V was clipped by 4 bases and J by 0 bases, with 16 bases between them. Germline assignment: CDR1 LGHNT and CDR2 FRNRAP. The CDR3 coding sequence is TGTGCTAGTGGTTCCGACAGTTACTCCTCCTCTGGGGCCAACGTCCTGACTTTC. Translating gives CASGSDSYSSSGANVLTF. The full variable domain, rest sourced from reference TRBV12-5 and TRBJ2-6, is DARVTQTPRHKVTEMGQEVTMRCQPILGHNTVFWYRQTMMQGLELLAYFRNRAPLDDSGMPKDRFSAEMPDATLATLKIQPSEPRDSAVYFCASGSDSYSSSGANVLTFGAGSRLTVL.

This chain connects TRBV6-1 to TRBJ1-5; D remains ambiguous. Trimming cost V 7 bases and J 5 bases, with 12 bases left between them. CDR1 is MNHNS and CDR2 is SASEGT in the germline V gene. This CDR3 region has 13 residues. The CDR3 DNA reads as TGTGCCAGCAAGTCCAGCCCGGATCAGCCCCAGCATTTT. Translation gives CASKSSPDQPQHF.

The chain is built from TRBV21-1 and TRBJ2-1; TRBD2, the table's D call, was not compared with the DNA. TRBV21-1 counts as a pseudogene. This CDR3 region has 14 residues. CDR3 residues: CASALAGGTNEQFF. CDR3 bases: TGTGCCAGCGCACTAGCGGGAGGGACTAATGAGCAGTTCTTC.

The sample holds a few counts of this clone. The V gene is TRBV29-1, the J gene TRBJ1-1; D unclear. The ends were cut back, 4 bases at V and 1 base at J, with 13 bases in the middle. Germline CDR1 is SQVTM and CDR2 is ANQGSEA. The CDR3 is 14 residues long. The CDR3 spells CSVALRFGNTEAFF. The CDR3 nucleotides read TGCAGCGTTGCTCTTCGGTTTGGGAACACTGAAGCTTTCTTT.

CDR3 nucleotide sequence: TGTGCCAGCAGACAAGACAGGGGGTTCGGCTCGCCCCAGCATTTT. It encodes CASRQDRGFGSPQHF. This chain joins TRBV6-5 and TRBJ1-5; 9 positions match TRBD1. CDR1 is MNHEY and CDR2 is SVGAGI in the germline V gene. The CDR3 spans 15 residues. Trimming cost V 6 bases and J 9 bases; bases outside gene matches: 12.

This chain links TRBV28 with TRBJ2-1; D gene uncertain. Germline-derived CDR1 and CDR2 are MDHEN and SYDVKM. There are 16 residues in the CDR3. Trimming cost V 5 bases and J 1 base, with 15 bases left between them. The CDR3 sequence: CASSKSGALSYNEQFF. In DNA form, the CDR3 reads TGTGCCAGCAGTAAATCGGGCGCCCTTTCCTACAATGAGCAGTTCTTC.

The chain is built from TRBV2 and TRBJ1-5; TRBD1 agrees at 9 bases. V was pared by 8 bases and J by 3 bases, with 5 bases of the junction left unmatched. CDR1 SNHLY and CDR2 FYNNEI come from the germline V gene. The CDR3 has 14 residues. The CDR3 sequence is CASSGTGINQPQHF. Here the CDR3 DNA reads TGTGCCAGCTCCGGGACAGGGATCAATCAGCCCCAGCATTTT.

This clone was recorded once. This chain links TRBV28 with TRBJ1-1, with 7 bases fitting TRBD1. Trimming took 2 bases from V and 3 from J; bases not matched to a gene: 9. CDR3 length equals 16 residues. Germline assignment: CDR1 MDHEN and CDR2 SYDVKM. The CDR3 loop is CASSLVTGAGYTEAFF. The CDR3 DNA follows: TGTGCCAGCAGTTTAGTCACAGGGGCGGGGTACACTGAAGCTTTCTTT. The entire variable domain, with the rest obtained from reference TRBV28 and TRBJ1-1, is as follows: DVKVTQSSRYLVKRTGEKVFLECVQDMDHENMFWYRQDPGLGLRLIYFSYDVKMKEKGDIPEGYSVSREKKERFSLILESASTNQTSMYLCASSLVTGAGYTEAFFGQGTRLTVV.

The gene calls are TRBV5-4 and TRBJ2-4; TRBD2 might be the D (6 bases). Germline loops: CDR1 SGHNT, CDR2 YYREEE (reference sequence). Deletions cut 3 bases from V and 7 bases from J, with 17 bases between. The CDR3 has 15 residues. Here the CDR3 DNA reads TGTGCCAGCAGCTCCCTGGGCGGGAATTTGAACATTCAGTACTTC. This sequence encodes CASSSLGGNLNIQYF.

The V and J genes are TRBV6-5 and TRBJ2-4, with D tentatively TRBD1 (5 bases). V was clipped by 5 bases and J by 0 bases, with 11 bases between them. Per germline, CDR1 MNHEY and CDR2 SVGAGI. CDR3 length: 15 residues. The CDR3 nucleotides are TGTGCCAGCAGTAAACAGGTCCTAGCCAAAAACATTCAGTACTTC. This sequence encodes CASSKQVLAKNIQYF.

The V gene is TRBV6-5, the J gene TRBJ1-1, with D possibly matching TRBD1 (6 bases). CDR1 and CDR2 from the germline V gene are MNHEY and SVGAGI. The CDR3 loop spans 13 amino acids. Trimming removed 6 bases at V and 0 bases at J, with 8 bases between. CDR3 in amino acids: CASRRQVNTEAFF. The CDR3, as DNA: TGTGCCAGCAGAAGACAGGTGAACACTGAAGCTTTCTTT.

The V call is TRBV19, the J call TRBJ1-2; TRBD1 aligns across 7 bases. The CDR3 runs 13 residues. The germline CDR1 and CDR2 sequences are LNHDA and SQIVND (reference sequence). Losses at the gene ends were 3 bases for V and 8 bases for J; bases not matched to a gene: 6. Here the CDR3 reads CASSIGQALGYTF. The CDR3 coding sequence is TGTGCCAGTAGTATCGGACAGGCCTTAGGCTACACCTTC.

V is TRBV19 and J is TRBJ2-2; D may be TRBD2 (5 bases). V dropped 2 bases and J dropped 3 bases, with 7 bases sitting between them. Germline-derived CDR1 and CDR2 are LNHDA and SQIVND (reference sequence). The CDR3 extends over 14 amino acids. Here the CDR3 reads CASSIPGYTGELFF. CDR3 nucleotides: TGTGCCAGTAGTATACCGGGGTACACCGGGGAGCTGTTTTTT.

The genes are TRBV5-1 and TRBJ2-7, with 7 bases identical to TRBD1. The CDR3 loop spans 15 amino acids. Germline values: CDR1 SGHRS, CDR2 YFSETQ. Trimming took 0 bases from V and 4 from J; bases not matched to a gene: 7. CDR3 sequence (DNA): TGCGCCAGCAGCTTGGGGACAGGAGGACGGTACGAGCAGTACTTC. It encodes CASSLGTGGRYEQYF.

This clone was counted a few times. The CDR3 bases are TGTGCCAGCAGCTTAGGAGACAGTGGCAATCAGCCCCAGCATTTT. As protein: CASSLGDSGNQPQHF. V is TRBV7-2 and J is TRBJ1-5; D may be TRBD1 (5 bases). The CDR3 runs to 15 residues. V was clipped by 1 base and J by 2 bases, with 9 bases between them. Looked up from germline, CDR1 is SGHTA and CDR2 is FQGNSA.

The chain is built from TRBV18 and TRBJ2-1; either TRBD1 or TRBD2 may supply D (6 bases each). Germline assignment: CDR1 KGHSH and CDR2 LQKENI. The CDR3 is 16 amino acids. With 0 bases removed from V and 6 bases from J, the gap between germline ends came to 15 bases. The chain's CDR3 is CASSPPVGGFGNEQFF. In DNA form, the CDR3 reads TGTGCCAGCTCACCACCTGTCGGGGGCTTCGGCAATGAGCAGTTCTTC. The complete variable domain, with remaining parts taken from reference TRBV18 and TRBJ2-1, reads NAGVMQNPRHLVRRRGQEARLRCSPMKGHSHVYWYRQLPEEGLKFMVYLQKENIIDESGMPKERFSAEFPKEGPSILRIQQVVRGDSAAYFCASSPPVGGFGNEQFFGPGTRLTVL.

A single count supports this clone. V usage is TRBV5-1 and J usage is TRBJ2-3; D not resolved. The CDR3 extends over 16 amino acids. Germline CDR1 and CDR2: SGHRS and YFSETQ. V shed 1 base and J shed 0 bases, with 12 bases lying between them. The CDR3 protein is CASSLIPLPSTDTQYF. In DNA, the CDR3 is TGCGCCAGCAGCTTGATCCCACTCCCTAGCACAGATACGCAGTATTTT.

The chain combines TRBV18 with TRBJ2-5, with D unresolved. Germline CDR1 is KGHSH and CDR2 is LQKENI. The CDR3 consists of 14 residues. V lost 1 base, J lost 2 bases, and 8 bases lay in between. Written as DNA, the CDR3 is TGTGCCAGCTCACCACTTCCTGCACAAGAGACCCAGTACTTC. It encodes CASSPLPAQETQYF.

Concerning this clone itself: This same CDR3 is encoded by further DNA sequences in the sample. The chain uses TRBV7-3 and TRBJ2-3; TRBD2 might be the D (6 bases). The CDR3 extends over 14 amino acids. Germline assignment: CDR1 SGHTA and CDR2 FQGTGA. The V end lost 2 bases, the J end lost 3 bases, and 9 bases lay between the germline ends. The CDR3 DNA is TGTGCCAGCAGCTTAGGGGGGAGAACAGATACGCAGTATTTT. It codes for CASSLGGRTDTQYF.

The genes are TRBV19 and TRBJ2-7; D not resolved. V was pared by 6 bases and J by 0 bases, with 15 bases between. CDR1 LNHDA and CDR2 SQIVND come from the germline V gene (reference sequence). The CDR3 totals 15 residues. DNA for the CDR3: TGTGCCAGTAGCCTTACGTTGACACTCTCCTACGAGCAGTACTTC. As protein: CASSLTLTLSYEQYF.

The V call is TRBV28, the J call TRBJ2-7; the D is unclear. Germline-derived CDR1 and CDR2 are MDHEN and SYDVKM. This CDR3 region has 16 residues. The V end was cut by 5 bases, the J end by 0 bases, with 17 bases between. The CDR3, as DNA: TGTGCCAGCAGTAAACCTAGGTCCTCAGGCTCCTACGAGCAGTACTTC. It encodes CASSKPRSSGSYEQYF.

This sequence joins TRBV5-6 and TRBJ2-3; 9 nucleotides match TRBD1. Germline V gene sequence: CDR1 SGHDT, CDR2 YYEEEE. This CDR3 spans 15 amino acids. Trimming cost V 5 bases and J 4 bases; bases outside gene matches: 8. The CDR3 loop is CASRDTGGQSDTQYF. CDR3 in DNA: TGTGCCAGCAGGGATACAGGGGGCCAATCAGATACGCAGTATTTT.

The rearrangement uses TRBV5-5 and TRBJ1-1; tentative D call: TRBD1 (6 bases). V was pared by 2 bases and J by 1 base, with 15 bases between. From germline, CDR1 is SGHKS and CDR2 YYEKEE (reference sequence). This CDR3 has 16 residues. The CDR3 spells CASSFGSDRRNTEAFF. The CDR3 nucleotides are TGTGCCAGCAGCTTTGGTTCGGACAGACGGAACACTGAAGCTTTCTTT.

V is TRBV28 and J is TRBJ2-3; either TRBD1 or TRBD2 may fit D (6 bases each). The V gene lost 7 bases and the J gene lost 4 bases, with 18 bases spanning the gap. CDR3 length: 15 residues. Germline V lookup: CDR1 MDHEN, CDR2 SYDVKM. CDR3: CASTESLGGSDTQYF. DNA of the CDR3: TGTGCCAGCACTGAATCTTTGGGGGGCTCAGATACGCAGTATTTT. Variable domain in full (rest from reference TRBV28 and TRBJ2-3): DVKVTQSSRYLVKRTGEKVFLECVQDMDHENMFWYRQDPGLGLRLIYFSYDVKMKEKGDIPEGYSVSREKKERFSLILESASTNQTSMYLCASTESLGGSDTQYFGPGTRLTVL.